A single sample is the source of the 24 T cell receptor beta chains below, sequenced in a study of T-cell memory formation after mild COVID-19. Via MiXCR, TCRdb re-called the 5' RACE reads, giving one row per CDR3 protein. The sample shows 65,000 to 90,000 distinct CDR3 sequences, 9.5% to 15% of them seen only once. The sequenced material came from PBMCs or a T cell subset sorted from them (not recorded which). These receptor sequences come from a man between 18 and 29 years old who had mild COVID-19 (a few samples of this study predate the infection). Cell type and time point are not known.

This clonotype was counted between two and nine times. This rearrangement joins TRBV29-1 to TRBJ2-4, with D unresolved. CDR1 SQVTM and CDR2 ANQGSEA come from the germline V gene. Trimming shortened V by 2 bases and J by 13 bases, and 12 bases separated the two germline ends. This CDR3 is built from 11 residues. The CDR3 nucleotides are TGCAGCGTTGAAATCAGCCTAAACCAGTACTTC. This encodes CSVEISLNQYF.

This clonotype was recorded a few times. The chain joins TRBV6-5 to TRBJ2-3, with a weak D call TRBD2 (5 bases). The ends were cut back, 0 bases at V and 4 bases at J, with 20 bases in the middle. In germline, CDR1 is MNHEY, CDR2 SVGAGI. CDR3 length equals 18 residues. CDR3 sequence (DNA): TGTGCCAGCAGTTACTCGCGAGCGGCGATTGAGGTATCAGATACGCAGTATTTT. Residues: CASSYSRAAIEVSDTQYF.

In nucleotides, the CDR3 is TGTGCCAGCAGTCCGACCATGAACACTGAAGCTTTCTTT. Translation gives CASSPTMNTEAFF. The chain combines TRBV6-6 with TRBJ1-1; D uncertain. The CDR3 length is 13 residues. Germline V CDR1 and CDR2: MNHNY, SVGAGI (reference sequence). Trimming pared 5 bases from V and 0 bases from J, leaving 7 bases between.

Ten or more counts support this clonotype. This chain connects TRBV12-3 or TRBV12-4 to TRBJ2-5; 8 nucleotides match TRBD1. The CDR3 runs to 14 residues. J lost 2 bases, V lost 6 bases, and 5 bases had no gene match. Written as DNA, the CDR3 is TGTGCCAGCAGCCCCGGGACAGGTCAAGAGACCCAGTACTTC. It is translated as CASSPGTGQETQYF.

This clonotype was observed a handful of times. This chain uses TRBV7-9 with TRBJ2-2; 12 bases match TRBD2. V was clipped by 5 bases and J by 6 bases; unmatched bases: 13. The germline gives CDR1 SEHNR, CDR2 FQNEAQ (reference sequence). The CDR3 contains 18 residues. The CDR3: CASSRPGRGLAGSGELFF. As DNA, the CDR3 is TGTGCCAGCAGCCGCCCCGGGAGGGGACTAGCGGGTTCCGGGGAGCTGTTTTTT.

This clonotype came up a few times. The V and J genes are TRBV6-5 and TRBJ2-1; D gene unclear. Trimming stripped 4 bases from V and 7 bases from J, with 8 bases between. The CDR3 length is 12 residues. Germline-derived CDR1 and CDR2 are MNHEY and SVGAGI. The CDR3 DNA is TGTGCCAGCAGTTCGAATTCAAATGAGCAGTTCTTC. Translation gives CASSSNSNEQFF.

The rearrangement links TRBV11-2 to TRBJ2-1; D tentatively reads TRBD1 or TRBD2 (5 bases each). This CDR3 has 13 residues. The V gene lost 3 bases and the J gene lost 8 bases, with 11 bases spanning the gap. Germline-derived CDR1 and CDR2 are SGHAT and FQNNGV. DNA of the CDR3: TGTGCCAGCAGCTTTGGGACGGGCTATGAGCAGTTCTTC. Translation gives CASSFGTGYEQFF.

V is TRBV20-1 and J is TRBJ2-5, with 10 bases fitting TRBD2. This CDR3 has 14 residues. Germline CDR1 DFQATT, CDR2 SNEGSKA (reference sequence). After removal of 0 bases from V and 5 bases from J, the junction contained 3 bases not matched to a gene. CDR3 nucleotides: TGCAGTGCTAGAGATCTAGCGGGGGACGAGACCCAGTACTTC. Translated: CSARDLAGDETQYF.

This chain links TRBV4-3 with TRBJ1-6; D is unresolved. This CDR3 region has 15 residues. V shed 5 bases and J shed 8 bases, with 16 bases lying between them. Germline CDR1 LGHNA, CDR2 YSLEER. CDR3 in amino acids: CASSDFAAGDSPLHF. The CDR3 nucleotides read TGCGCCAGCAGCGACTTCGCGGCTGGGGATTCACCCCTCCACTTT.

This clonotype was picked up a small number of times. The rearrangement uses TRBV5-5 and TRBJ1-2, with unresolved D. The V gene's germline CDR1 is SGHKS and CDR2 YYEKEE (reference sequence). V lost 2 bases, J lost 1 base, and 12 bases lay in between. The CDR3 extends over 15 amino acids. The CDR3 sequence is CASSFNFRSNYGYTF. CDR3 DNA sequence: TGTGCCAGCAGCTTTAATTTCAGGAGTAACTATGGCTACACCTTC.

In DNA form, the CDR3 reads TGCGCCAGCACCTCATCCGGGACAGGGGCCTACGAGCAGTACTTC. Translation gives CASTSSGTGAYEQYF. The V and J genes are TRBV5-1 and TRBJ2-7, with 10 bases lining up with TRBD1. V lost 6 bases, J lost 2 bases, and 8 bases stayed unmatched. In germline, CDR1 is SGHRS, CDR2 YFSETQ. The CDR3 contains 15 residues.

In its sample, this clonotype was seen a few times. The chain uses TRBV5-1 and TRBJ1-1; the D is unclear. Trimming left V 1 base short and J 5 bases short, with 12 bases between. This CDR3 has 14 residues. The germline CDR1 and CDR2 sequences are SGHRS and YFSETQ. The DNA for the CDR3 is TGCGCCAGCAGCTTGAGGAGGCCTGAGACTGAAGCTTTCTTT. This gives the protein CASSLRRPETEAFF.

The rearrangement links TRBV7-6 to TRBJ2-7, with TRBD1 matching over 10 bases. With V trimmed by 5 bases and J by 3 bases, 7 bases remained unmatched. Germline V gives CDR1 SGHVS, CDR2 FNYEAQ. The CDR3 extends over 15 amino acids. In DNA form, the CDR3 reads TGTGCCAGCAGCCCCGGACAGGGGGGCCTCTACGAGCAGTACTTC. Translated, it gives CASSPGQGGLYEQYF.

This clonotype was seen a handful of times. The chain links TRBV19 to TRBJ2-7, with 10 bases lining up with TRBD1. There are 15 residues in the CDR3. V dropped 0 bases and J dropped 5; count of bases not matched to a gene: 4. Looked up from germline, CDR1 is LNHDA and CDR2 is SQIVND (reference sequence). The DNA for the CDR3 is TGTGCCAGTAGTATAGAGGGACAGGGGTTGAACGAGCAGTACTTC. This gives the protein CASSIEGQGLNEQYF.

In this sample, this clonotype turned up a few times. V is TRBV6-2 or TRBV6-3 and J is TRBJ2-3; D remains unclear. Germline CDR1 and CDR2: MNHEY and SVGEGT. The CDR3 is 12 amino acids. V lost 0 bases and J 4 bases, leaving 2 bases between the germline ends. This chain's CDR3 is CASSYSSDTQYF. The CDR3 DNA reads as TGTGCCAGCAGTTACTCGTCAGATACGCAGTATTTT.

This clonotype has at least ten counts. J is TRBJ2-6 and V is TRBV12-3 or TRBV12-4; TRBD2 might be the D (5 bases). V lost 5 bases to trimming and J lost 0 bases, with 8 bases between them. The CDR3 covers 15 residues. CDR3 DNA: TGTGCCAGCAGTACGGGGAGCTCTGGGGCCAACGTCCTGACTTTC. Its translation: CASSTGSSGANVLTF.

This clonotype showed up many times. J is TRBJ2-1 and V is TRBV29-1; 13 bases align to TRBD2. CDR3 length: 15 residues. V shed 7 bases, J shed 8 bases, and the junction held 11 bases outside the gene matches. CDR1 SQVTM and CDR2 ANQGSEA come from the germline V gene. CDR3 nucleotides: TGCAGCGGGATACTCGGGACTAGCGGGATATATGAGCAGTTCTTC. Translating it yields CSGILGTSGIYEQFF.

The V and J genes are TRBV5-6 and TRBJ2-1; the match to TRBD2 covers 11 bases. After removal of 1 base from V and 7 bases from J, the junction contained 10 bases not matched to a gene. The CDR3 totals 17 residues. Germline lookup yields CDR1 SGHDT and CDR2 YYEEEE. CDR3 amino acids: CASSLLSSGGHPNEQFF. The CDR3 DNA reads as TGTGCCAGCAGCTTGTTGTCTAGCGGGGGGCATCCGAATGAGCAGTTCTTC.

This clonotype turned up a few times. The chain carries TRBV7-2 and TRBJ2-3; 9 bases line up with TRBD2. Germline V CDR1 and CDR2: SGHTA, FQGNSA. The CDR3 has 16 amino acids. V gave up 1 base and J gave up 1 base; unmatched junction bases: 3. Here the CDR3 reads CASSLGLAVRTDTQYF. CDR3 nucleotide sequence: TGTGCCAGCAGCTTAGGACTAGCGGTCCGCACAGATACGCAGTATTTT. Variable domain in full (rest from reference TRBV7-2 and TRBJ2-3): GAGVSQSPSNKVTEKGKDVELRCDPISGHTALYWYRQSLGQGLEFLIYFQGNSAPDKSGLPSDRFSAERTGGSVSTLTIQRTQQEDSAVYLCASSLGLAVRTDTQYFGPGTRLTVL.

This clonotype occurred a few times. The CDR3 region has the DNA TGCACCGGGGCGGACCCGAACACCGGGGAGCTGTTTTTT. Its protein is CTGADPNTGELFF. The rearrangement uses TRBV29-1 and TRBJ2-2, with D tentatively TRBD1 or TRBD2 (5 bases each). Germline CDR1 and CDR2: SQVTM and ANQGSEA. The CDR3 extends over 13 amino acids.

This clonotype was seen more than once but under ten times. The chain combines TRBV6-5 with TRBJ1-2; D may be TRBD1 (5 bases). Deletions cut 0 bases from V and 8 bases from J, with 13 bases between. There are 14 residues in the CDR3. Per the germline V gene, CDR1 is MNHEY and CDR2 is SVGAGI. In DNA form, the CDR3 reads TGTGCCAGCAGTTACTCGGTGGGGGTCCGGGGCTACACCTTC. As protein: CASSYSVGVRGYTF.

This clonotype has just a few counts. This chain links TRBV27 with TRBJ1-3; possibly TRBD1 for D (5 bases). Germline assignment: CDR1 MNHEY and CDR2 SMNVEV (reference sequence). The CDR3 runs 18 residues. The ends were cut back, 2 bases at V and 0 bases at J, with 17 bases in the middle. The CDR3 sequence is CASSLRYLGDTSGNTIYF. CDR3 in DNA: TGTGCCAGCAGTTTACGGTATCTGGGGGATACCTCTGGAAACACCATATATTTT.

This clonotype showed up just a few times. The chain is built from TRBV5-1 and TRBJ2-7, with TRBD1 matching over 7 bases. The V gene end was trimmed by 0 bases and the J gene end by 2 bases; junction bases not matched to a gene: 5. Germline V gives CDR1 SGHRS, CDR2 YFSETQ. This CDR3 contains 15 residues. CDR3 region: CASSLVPGQTYEQYF. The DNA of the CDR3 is TGCGCCAGCAGCTTGGTACCGGGACAGACCTACGAGCAGTACTTC.

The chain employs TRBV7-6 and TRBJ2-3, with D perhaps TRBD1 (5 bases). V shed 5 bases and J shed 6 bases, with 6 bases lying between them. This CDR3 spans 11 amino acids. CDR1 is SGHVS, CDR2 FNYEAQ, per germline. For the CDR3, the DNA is TGTGCCAGCAGCCACAGGGATACGCAGTATTTT. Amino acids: CASSHRDTQYF.